This T cell receptor (beta chain) was documented in a study of cytomegalovirus exposure and HLA in healthy donors. This CDR3 has 14 residues. J gave up 1 base and V 6 bases, and 4 bases lay outside the gene matches. Germline CDR1 LNHDA, CDR2 SQIVND (reference sequence). This PCR relied on a set of 60 Vbeta primers and 13 Jbeta primers. Clones were sequenced by immunoSEQ multiplex PCR, and TCRdb holds only the in-frame ones, with some missing. Across more than 45,000 clones, the top ten clones capture approximately 12% of the sample. Sample: PBMCs. The chain is built from TRBV19 and TRBJ2-7; 9 bases fit TRBD2. This clonotype was obtained from a woman aged 30 to 39 in good health and CMV-seropositive. The CDR3 loop reads CASRMTSGSYEQYF. The CDR3 DNA reads TGTGCCAGTAGAATGACTAGCGGATCCTACGAGCAGTACTTC.